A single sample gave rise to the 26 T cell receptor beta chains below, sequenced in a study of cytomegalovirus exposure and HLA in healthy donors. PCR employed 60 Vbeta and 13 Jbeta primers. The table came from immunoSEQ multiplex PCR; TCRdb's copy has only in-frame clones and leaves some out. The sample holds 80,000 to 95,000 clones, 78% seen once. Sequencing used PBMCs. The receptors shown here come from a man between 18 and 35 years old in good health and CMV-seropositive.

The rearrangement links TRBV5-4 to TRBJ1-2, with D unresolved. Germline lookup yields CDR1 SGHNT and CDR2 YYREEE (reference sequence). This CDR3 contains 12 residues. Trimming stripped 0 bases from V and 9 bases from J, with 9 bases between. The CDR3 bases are TGTGCCAGCAGCTTGGAAGCGGTTAGCTACACCTTC. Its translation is CASSLEAVSYTF.

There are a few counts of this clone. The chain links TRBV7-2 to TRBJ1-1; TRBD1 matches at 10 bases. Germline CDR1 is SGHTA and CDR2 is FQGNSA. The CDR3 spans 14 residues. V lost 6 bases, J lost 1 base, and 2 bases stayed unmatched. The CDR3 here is CASRRQGANTEAFF. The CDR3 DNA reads TGTGCCAGCAGGCGACAGGGGGCGAACACTGAAGCTTTCTTT.

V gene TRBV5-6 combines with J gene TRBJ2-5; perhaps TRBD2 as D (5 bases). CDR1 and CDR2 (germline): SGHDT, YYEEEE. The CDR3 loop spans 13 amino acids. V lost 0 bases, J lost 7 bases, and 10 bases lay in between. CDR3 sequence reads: CASSLDRGLTQYF. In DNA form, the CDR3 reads TGTGCCAGCAGCTTGGACCGGGGATTGACCCAGTACTTC.

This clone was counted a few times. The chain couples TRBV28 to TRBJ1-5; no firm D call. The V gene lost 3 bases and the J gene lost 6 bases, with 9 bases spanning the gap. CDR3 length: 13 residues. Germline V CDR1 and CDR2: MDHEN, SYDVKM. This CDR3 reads CASSFQSGQPQHF. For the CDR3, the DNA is TGTGCCAGCAGTTTTCAGTCTGGTCAGCCCCAGCATTTT.

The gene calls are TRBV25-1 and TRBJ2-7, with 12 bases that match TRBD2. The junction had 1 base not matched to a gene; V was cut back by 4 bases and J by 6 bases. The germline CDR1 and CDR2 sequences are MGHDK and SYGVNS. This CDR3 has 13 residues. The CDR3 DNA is TGTGCCAGCAGTGGGGGACTAGCGGGCGAGCAGTACTTC. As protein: CASSGGLAGEQYF.

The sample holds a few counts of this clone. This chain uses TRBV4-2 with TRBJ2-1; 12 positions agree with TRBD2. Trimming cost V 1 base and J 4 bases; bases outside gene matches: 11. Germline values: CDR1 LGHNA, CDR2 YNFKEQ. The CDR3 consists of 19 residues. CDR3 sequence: CASSQVELAGGRIYNEQFF. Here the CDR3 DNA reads TGTGCCAGCAGCCAAGTGGAACTAGCGGGAGGTCGGATTTACAATGAGCAGTTCTTC.

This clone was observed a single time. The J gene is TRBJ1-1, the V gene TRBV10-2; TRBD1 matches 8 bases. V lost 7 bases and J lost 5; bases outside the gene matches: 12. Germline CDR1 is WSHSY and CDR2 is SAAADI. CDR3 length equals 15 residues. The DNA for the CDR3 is TGCGCCAGCATCACCGGACAGGGTGCATTTACTGAAGCTTTCTTT. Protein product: CASITGQGAFTEAFF.

CDR3 sequence: CAGRGLSGAGELFF. The DNA for the CDR3 is TGTGCCGGCCGGGGACTCTCGGGGGCCGGGGAGCTGTTTTTT. V gene TRBV2 combines with J gene TRBJ2-2, with D possibly matching TRBD2 (6 bases). Trimming removed 11 bases from V and 6 bases from J, with 19 bases in between. The CDR3 runs to 14 residues. Germline CDR1 is SNHLY and CDR2 is FYNNEI. Full variable domain (remainder filled in from reference TRBV2 and TRBJ2-2): EPEVTQTPSHQVTQMGQEVILRCVPISNHLYFYWYRQILGQKVEFLVSFYNNEISEKSEIFDDQFSVERPDGSNFTLKIRSTKLEDSAMYFCAGRGLSGAGELFFGEGSRLTVL.

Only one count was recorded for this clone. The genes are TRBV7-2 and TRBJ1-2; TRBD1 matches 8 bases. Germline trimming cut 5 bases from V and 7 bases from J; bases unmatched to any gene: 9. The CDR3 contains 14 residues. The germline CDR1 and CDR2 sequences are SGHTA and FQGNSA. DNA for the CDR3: TGTGCCAGCAGCGTAGGGACAGGACTTACTGGCTACACCTTC. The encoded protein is CASSVGTGLTGYTF.

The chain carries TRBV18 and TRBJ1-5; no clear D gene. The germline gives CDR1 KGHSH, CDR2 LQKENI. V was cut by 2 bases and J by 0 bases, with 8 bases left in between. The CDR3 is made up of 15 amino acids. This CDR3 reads CASSPEQISNQPQHF. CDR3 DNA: TGTGCCAGCTCACCAGAACAAATTAGCAATCAGCCCCAGCATTTT. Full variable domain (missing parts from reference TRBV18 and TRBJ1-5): NAGVMQNPRHLVRRRGQEARLRCSPMKGHSHVYWYRQLPEEGLKFMVYLQKENIIDESGMPKERFSAEFPKEGPSILRIQQVVRGDSAAYFCASSPEQISNQPQHFGDGTRLSIL.

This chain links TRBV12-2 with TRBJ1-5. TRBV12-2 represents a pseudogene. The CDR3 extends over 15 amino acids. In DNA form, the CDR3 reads TGTGCAAGTCGCTTAGCCTCAGGGAGGAACCAGCCCCAGCATTTT. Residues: CASRLASGRNQPQHF.

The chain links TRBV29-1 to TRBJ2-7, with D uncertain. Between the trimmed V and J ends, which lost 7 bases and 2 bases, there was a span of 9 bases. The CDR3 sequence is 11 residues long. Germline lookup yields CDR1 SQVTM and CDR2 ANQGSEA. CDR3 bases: TGCAGCGGCGGCAGTACCTACGAGCAGTACTTC. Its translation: CSGGSTYEQYF.

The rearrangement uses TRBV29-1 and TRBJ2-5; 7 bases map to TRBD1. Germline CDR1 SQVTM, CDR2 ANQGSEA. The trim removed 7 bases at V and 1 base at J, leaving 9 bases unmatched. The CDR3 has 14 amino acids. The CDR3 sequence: CSALDRTTQETQYF. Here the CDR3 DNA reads TGCAGCGCGTTGGACAGGACGACCCAAGAGACCCAGTACTTC.

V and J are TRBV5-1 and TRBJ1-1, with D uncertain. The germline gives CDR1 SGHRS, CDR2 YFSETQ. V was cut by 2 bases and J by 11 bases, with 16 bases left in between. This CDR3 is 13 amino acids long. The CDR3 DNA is TGCGCCAGCAGCTTCCTGTCCCGGTCGGGGGCTTTCTTT. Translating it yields CASSFLSRSGAFF.

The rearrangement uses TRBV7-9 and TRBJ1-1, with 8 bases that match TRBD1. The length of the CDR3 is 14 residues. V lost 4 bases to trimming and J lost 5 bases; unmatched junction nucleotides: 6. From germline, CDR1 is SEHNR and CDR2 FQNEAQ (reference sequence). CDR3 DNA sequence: TGTGCCAGCAGCTCGACAGGGGCTACAACTGAAGCTTTCTTT. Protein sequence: CASSSTGATTEAFF.

The CDR3, as DNA: TGTGCCAGCTCAGGGGCCGGCTACACCTTC. Its protein product is CASSGAGYTF. The gene calls are TRBV18 and TRBJ1-2; TRBD1 is a possible D gene (5 bases). This CDR3 comprises 10 residues. The V gene's germline CDR1 is KGHSH and CDR2 LQKENI. Trimming pared 5 bases from V and 8 bases from J, leaving 6 bases between.

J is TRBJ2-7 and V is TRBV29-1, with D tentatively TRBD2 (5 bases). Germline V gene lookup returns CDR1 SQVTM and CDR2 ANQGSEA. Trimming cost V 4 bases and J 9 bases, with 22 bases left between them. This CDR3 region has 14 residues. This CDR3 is CSVGLGSAGTLQYF. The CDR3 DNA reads TGCAGCGTTGGCCTTGGGAGCGCCGGAACCCTGCAGTACTTC.

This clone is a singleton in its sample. The CDR3 protein is CASSRDRGGEAFF. The CDR3 DNA follows: TGTGCCAGCAGCCGGGACAGGGGAGGTGAAGCTTTCTTT. This chain connects TRBV27 to TRBJ1-1; 10 bases line up with TRBD1. V trimming: 6 bases; J trimming: 7 bases; junction bases outside the gene matches: 5. The germline gives CDR1 MNHEY, CDR2 SMNVEV (reference sequence). The CDR3 is 13 amino acids.

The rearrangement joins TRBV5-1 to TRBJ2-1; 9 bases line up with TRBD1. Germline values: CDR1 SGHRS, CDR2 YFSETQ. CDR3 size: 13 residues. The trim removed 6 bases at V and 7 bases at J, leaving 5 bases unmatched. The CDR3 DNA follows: TGCGCCAGCATGGGACAGGGCAATAATGAGCAGTTCTTC. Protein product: CASMGQGNNEQFF.

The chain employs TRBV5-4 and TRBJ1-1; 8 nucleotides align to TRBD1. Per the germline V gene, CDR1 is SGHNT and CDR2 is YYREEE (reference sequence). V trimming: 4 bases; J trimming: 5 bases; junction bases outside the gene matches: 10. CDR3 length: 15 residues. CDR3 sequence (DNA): TGTGCCAGCAGCCGCCCCGGGACAGGCACTACTGAAGCTTTCTTT. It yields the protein CASSRPGTGTTEAFF.

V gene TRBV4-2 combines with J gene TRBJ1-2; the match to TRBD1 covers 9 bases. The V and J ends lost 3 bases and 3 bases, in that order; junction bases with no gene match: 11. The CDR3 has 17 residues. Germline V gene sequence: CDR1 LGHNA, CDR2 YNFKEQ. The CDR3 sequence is CASSHPSGTGLHYGYTF. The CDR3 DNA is TGTGCCAGCAGCCACCCTTCCGGGACAGGGCTACACTATGGCTACACCTTC.

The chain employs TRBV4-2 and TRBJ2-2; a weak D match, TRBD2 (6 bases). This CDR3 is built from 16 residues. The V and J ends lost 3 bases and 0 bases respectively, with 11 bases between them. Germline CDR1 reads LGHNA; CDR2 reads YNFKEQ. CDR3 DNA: TGTGCCAGCAGCCATGCGGGACGCGCGAACACCGGGGAGCTGTTTTTT. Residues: CASSHAGRANTGELFF.

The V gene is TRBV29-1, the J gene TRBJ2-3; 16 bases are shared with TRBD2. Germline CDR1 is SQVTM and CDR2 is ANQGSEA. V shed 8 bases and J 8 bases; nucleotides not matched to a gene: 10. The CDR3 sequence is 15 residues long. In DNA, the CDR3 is TGCAGCATATCGGGACTAGCGGGAGGGCCCGGTACGCAGTATTTT. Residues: CSISGLAGGPGTQYF.

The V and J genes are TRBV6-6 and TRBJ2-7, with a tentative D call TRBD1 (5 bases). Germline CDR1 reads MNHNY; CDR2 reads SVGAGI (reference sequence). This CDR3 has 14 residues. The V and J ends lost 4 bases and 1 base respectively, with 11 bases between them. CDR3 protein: CASSSQGVSYEQYF. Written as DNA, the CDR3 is TGTGCCAGCAGTTCGCAGGGCGTGTCCTACGAGCAGTACTTC.

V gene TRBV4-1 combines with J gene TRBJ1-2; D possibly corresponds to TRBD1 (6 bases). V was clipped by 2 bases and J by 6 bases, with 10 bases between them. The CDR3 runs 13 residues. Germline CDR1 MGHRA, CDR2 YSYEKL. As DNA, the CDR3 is TGCGCCAGCAGCCAAACAGGGTTGGATGGCTACACCTTC. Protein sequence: CASSQTGLDGYTF.

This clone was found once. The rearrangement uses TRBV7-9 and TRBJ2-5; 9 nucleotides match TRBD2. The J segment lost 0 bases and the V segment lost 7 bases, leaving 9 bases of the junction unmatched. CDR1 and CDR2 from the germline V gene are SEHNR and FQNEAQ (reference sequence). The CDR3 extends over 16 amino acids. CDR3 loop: CASTPAASGNQETQYF. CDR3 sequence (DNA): TGTGCCAGCACCCCTGCGGCTAGCGGGAACCAAGAGACCCAGTACTTC. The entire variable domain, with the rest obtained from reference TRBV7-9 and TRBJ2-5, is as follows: DTGVSQNPRHKITKRGQNVTFRCDPISEHNRLYWYRQTLGQGPEFLTYFQNEAQLEKSRLLSDRFSAERPKGSFSTLEIQRTEQGDSAMYLCASTPAASGNQETQYFGPGTRLLVL.